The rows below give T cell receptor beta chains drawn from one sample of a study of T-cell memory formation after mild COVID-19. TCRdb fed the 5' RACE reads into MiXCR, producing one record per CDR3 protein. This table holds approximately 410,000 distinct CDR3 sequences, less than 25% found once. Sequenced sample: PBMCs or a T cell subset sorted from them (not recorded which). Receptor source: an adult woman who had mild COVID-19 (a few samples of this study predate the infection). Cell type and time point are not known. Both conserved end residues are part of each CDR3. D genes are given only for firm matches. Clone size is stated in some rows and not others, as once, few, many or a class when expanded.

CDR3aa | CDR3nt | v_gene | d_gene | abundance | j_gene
CASSFSPQLRELFF | TGTGCCAGCAGTTTTTCCCCACAACTCCGGGAGCTGTTTTTT | TRBV12-3/TRBV12-4 | NA | NA | TRBJ2-2
CASSSGTSGGWNEQFF | TGTGCCAGCAGCTCCGGGACTAGCGGGGGGTGGAATGAGCAGTTCTTC | TRBV5-4 | TRBD2 | few | TRBJ2-1
CASTFGEETQYF | TGTGCCAGCACATTTGGAGAGGAGACCCAGTACTTC | TRBV12-3/TRBV12-4 | NA | few | TRBJ2-5
CASGQAMNTEAFF | TGTGCCAGCGGACAGGCGATGAACACTGAAGCTTTCTTT | TRBV7-6 | TRBD1 | NA | TRBJ1-1
CASSHGTRSFNEQFF | TGTGCCAGCAGCCACGGGACTAGGTCTTTCAATGAGCAGTTCTTC | TRBV4-2 | TRBD2 | few | TRBJ2-1
CANIAGGGSDTQYF | TGTGCCAACATAGCTGGGGGAGGGTCAGATACGCAGTATTTT | TRBV6-5 | TRBD2 | NA | TRBJ2-3
CASSNDRGLNSPLHF | TGTGCCAGCAGTAATGACAGGGGTTTAAATTCACCCCTCCACTTT | TRBV12-3/TRBV12-4 | TRBD1 | few | TRBJ1-6
CASSGGQNTGELFF | TGTGCCAGCTCCGGGGGGCAGAACACCGGGGAGCTGTTTTTT | TRBV12-3/TRBV12-4 | NA | NA | TRBJ2-2
CSVAVPVYNEQFF | TGCAGCGTCGCGGTCCCAGTATACAATGAGCAGTTCTTC | TRBV29-1 | NA | few | TRBJ2-1
CASSHSHGGETQYF | TGCGCCAGCAGCCACTCTCACGGAGGGGAGACCCAGTACTTC | TRBV4-3 | NA | NA | TRBJ2-5
CASSWTWDSYEQYF | TGCGCCAGCAGCTGGACGTGGGACTCCTACGAGCAGTACTTC | TRBV5-1 | NA | NA | TRBJ2-7
CASSPGLAGGRPDTQYF | TGCGCCAGCAGCCCCGGACTAGCGGGGGGGAGGCCAGATACGCAGTATTTT | TRBV4-1 | TRBD2 | NA | TRBJ2-3
CASSVTGYGELFF | TGTGCCAGCAGTGTGACAGGGTACGGGGAGCTGTTTTTT | TRBV2 | TRBD1 | few | TRBJ2-2
CASSDGTGEYNEQFF | TGCGCCAGCAGCGACGGGACAGGGGAATACAATGAGCAGTTCTTC | TRBV5-1 | TRBD1 | few | TRBJ2-1
CASSPRQGSPENEKLFF | TGTGCCAGCAGCCCGCGACAGGGTTCTCCCGAAAATGAAAAACTGTTTTTT | TRBV9 | TRBD1 | NA | TRBJ1-4
CATSATSGVTDTQYF | TGTGCCACCAGTGCGACTAGCGGGGTGACAGATACGCAGTATTTT | TRBV24-1 | TRBD2 | NA | TRBJ2-3
CASSPEGNSYEQYF | TGTGCCAGCAGCCCAGAGGGGAACTCCTACGAGCAGTACTTC | TRBV9 | NA | NA | TRBJ2-7
CASSGGTSYNEQFF | TGCGCCAGCAGTGGCGGGACTTCCTACAATGAGCAGTTCTTC | TRBV10-2 | NA | few | TRBJ2-1
CASARGPGGTEAFF | TGCGCCAGCGCGAGGGGTCCCGGGGGAACTGAAGCTTTCTTT | TRBV5-1 | NA | NA | TRBJ1-1
CASSPQGIAGGGLTDTQYF | TGTGCCAGCAGCCCCCAGGGAATAGCGGGAGGAGGGTTGACAGATACGCAGTATTTT | TRBV7-6 | TRBD2 | NA | TRBJ2-3